The 24 T cell receptor beta chains reported below all come from one sample, sequenced in a study of T cell changes during pregnancy in multiple sclerosis. Clones were read by immunoSEQ multiplex PCR, and TCRdb kept only the in-frame ones, dropping some. The sample consists of 35,000 to 45,000 clones, 80% to 95% of them appearing once. Sequenced: peripheral blood. The receptors here all came from a female donor with multiple sclerosis, enrolled in a pregnancy study.

The chain uses TRBV11-1 and TRBJ2-1; D perhaps matches TRBD2 (5 bases). The V end was cut by 3 bases, the J end by 8 bases, with 17 bases between. The germline CDR1 and CDR2 sequences are SGHAT and FQDESV (reference sequence). The CDR3 consists of 15 residues. CDR3 sequence: CASSLLFGVPDEQFF. In DNA form, the CDR3 reads TGTGCCAGCAGCTTGCTTTTCGGGGTTCCTGATGAGCAGTTCTTC.

Here the CDR3 reads CASSDSGDGANVLTF. For the CDR3, the DNA is TGTGCCAGCAGTGACTCTGGGGACGGGGCCAACGTCCTGACTTTC. The chain couples TRBV6-4 to TRBJ2-6; TRBD1 or TRBD2 may be the D gene (5 bases each). The germline gives CDR1 MRHNA, CDR2 SNTAGT. V lost 0 bases, J lost 4 bases, and 7 bases lay in between. This CDR3 region has 15 residues.

The J gene is TRBJ2-7, the V gene TRBV6-1; D call uncertain. CDR1 is MNHNS and CDR2 is SASEGT in the germline V gene. Trimming removed 6 bases from V and 0 bases from J, with 12 bases in between. The CDR3 runs to 14 residues. Here the CDR3 DNA reads TGTGCCAGCAGGGCAGGATCTCCCTCCTACGAGCAGTACTTC. This gives the protein CASRAGSPSYEQYF.

The chain has TRBV6-4 and TRBJ2-3, with 7 bases that match TRBD2. Unmatched junction bases numbered 10, after V lost 3 bases and J lost 1 base. Germline V gene data show CDR1 as MRHNA and CDR2 as SNTAGT. This CDR3 has 17 amino acids. The CDR3 region has the DNA TGTGCCAGCAGTGAAGTTGGAGGGAGGGCCGGCACAGATACGCAGTATTTT. Translating gives CASSEVGGRAGTDTQYF.

V gene TRBV7-9 combines with J gene TRBJ2-1; D gene unclear. The CDR3 totals 12 residues. V lost 1 base and J lost 4, with 2 bases in between. Germline CDR1 and CDR2: SEHNR and FQNEAQ (reference sequence). The CDR3 DNA reads as TGTGCCAGCAGCTTAGGATACAATGAGCAGTTCTTC. Its protein product is CASSLGYNEQFF.

This clone was detected once. The V and J genes are TRBV30 and TRBJ2-1; possibly TRBD2 for D (6 bases). The CDR3 length is 14 residues. Per germline, CDR1 GTSNPN and CDR2 SVGIG (reference sequence). V was shortened by 3 bases and J by 9 bases, with 18 bases between the two germline ends. Here the CDR3 DNA reads TGTGCCTGGAGGCCCCCGGGGGTCAGCGGTGAGCAGTTCTTC. This sequence encodes CAWRPPGVSGEQFF.

The rearrangement joins TRBV4-3 to TRBJ2-6; 13 bases align to TRBD2. Unmatched junction bases numbered 12, after V lost 0 bases and J lost 4 bases. In germline, CDR1 is LGHNA, CDR2 YSLEER. The CDR3 is 21 residues long. The CDR3 loop is CASSQDILAGGTSPGANVLTF. The CDR3 DNA reads as TGCGCCAGCAGCCAAGATATACTAGCGGGAGGGACAAGTCCCGGGGCCAACGTCCTGACTTTC.

V and J are TRBV28 and TRBJ1-4; D might be TRBD1 (6 bases). This CDR3 is 15 amino acids long. Germline lookup yields CDR1 MDHEN and CDR2 SYDVKM. With 5 bases removed from V and 8 bases from J, the gap between germline ends came to 18 bases. CDR3 coding DNA: TGTGCCAGCAGTAATCTAGGACAGTTGGACGAAAAACTGTTTTTT. Its protein product is CASSNLGQLDEKLFF.

This clone appeared a few times. This sequence joins TRBV29-1 and TRBJ1-1, with D maybe TRBD1 (5 bases). Trimming cost V 3 bases and J 1 base, with 12 bases left between them. Germline-derived CDR1 and CDR2 are SQVTM and ANQGSEA. This CDR3 is 14 amino acids long. CDR3 loop: CSVEVAGGNTEAFF. The CDR3 region has the DNA TGCAGCGTTGAGGTGGCTGGGGGGAACACTGAAGCTTTCTTT.

This chain links TRBV4-1 with TRBJ1-5, with TRBD1 as a possible D gene (5 bases). V was trimmed by 1 base and J by 7 bases, leaving 14 bases between them. The germline V gene has CDR1 MGHRA and CDR2 YSYEKL. This CDR3 contains 15 residues. CDR3: CASSQVAQGLQPQHF. In DNA form, the CDR3 reads TGCGCCAGCAGCCAAGTCGCTCAGGGACTCCAGCCCCAGCATTTT.

This rearrangement joins TRBV5-4 to TRBJ2-1, with TRBD1 matching over 8 bases. The trim removed 0 bases at V and 1 base at J, leaving 9 bases unmatched. Germline V CDR1 and CDR2: SGHNT, YYREEE (reference sequence). The length of the CDR3 is 18 residues. CDR3 residues: CASSLGFAGGLSYNEQFF. The CDR3 nucleotides read TGTGCCAGCAGCTTGGGGTTTGCAGGGGGCTTATCCTACAATGAGCAGTTCTTC.

The V and J genes are TRBV28 and TRBJ1-4; tentative D call: TRBD1 (5 bases). The germline gives CDR1 MDHEN, CDR2 SYDVKM. The CDR3 runs to 14 residues. The germline V and J ends were trimmed by 1 base and 7 bases, with 10 bases remaining between them. CDR3 protein: CASSLSGFVEKLFF. In DNA, the CDR3 is TGTGCCAGCAGTTTATCAGGGTTCGTTGAAAAACTGTTTTTT.

This clone was counted once. The chain joins TRBV5-1 to TRBJ2-1; 13 bases agree with TRBD2. This CDR3 is built from 15 residues. CDR1 SGHRS and CDR2 YFSETQ come from the germline V gene. The V and J ends lost 5 bases and 8 bases, in that order; junction bases with no gene match: 7. The CDR3 DNA follows: TGCGCCAGCAGGCCTACTAGCGGGAGGGCCCATGAGCAGTTCTTC. This sequence encodes CASRPTSGRAHEQFF. Supplemented by reference TRBV5-1 and TRBJ2-1, the full variable domain reads KAGVTQTPRYLIKTRGQQVTLSCSPISGHRSVSWYQQTPGQGLQFLFEYFSETQRNKGNFPGRFSGRQFSNSRSEMNVSTLELGDSALYLCASRPTSGRAHEQFFGPGTRLTVL.

The chain couples TRBV5-1 to TRBJ2-5; TRBD2 agrees at 9 bases. This CDR3 region has 13 residues. Germline CDR1 and CDR2: SGHRS and YFSETQ. V lost 5 bases to trimming and J lost 4 bases; unmatched junction nucleotides: 3. The CDR3 sequence is CASSPLAGETQYF. DNA for the CDR3: TGCGCCAGCAGTCCACTAGCGGGAGAGACCCAGTACTTC.

The rearrangement links TRBV29-1 to TRBJ2-7; perhaps TRBD1 as D (6 bases). CDR3 length equals 15 residues. Germline values: CDR1 SQVTM, CDR2 ANQGSEA. With 0 bases removed from V and 2 bases from J, the gap between germline ends came to 14 bases. CDR3 coding DNA: TGCAGCGTTGAAGACAGGGGCCGAAGCGCCTACGAGCAGTACTTC. Amino acids: CSVEDRGRSAYEQYF.

The chain has TRBV6-5 and TRBJ1-1; maybe TRBD1 (5 bases). Trimming stripped 6 bases from V and 4 bases from J, with 12 bases between. This CDR3 region has 13 residues. Per germline, CDR1 MNHEY and CDR2 SVGAGI. CDR3 sequence reads: CASSTMGGTEAFF. For the CDR3, the DNA is TGTGCCAGCAGCACGATGGGGGGCACTGAAGCTTTCTTT.

The J gene is TRBJ1-2, the V gene TRBV2; 10 nucleotides align to TRBD1. Germline V gene lookup returns CDR1 SNHLY and CDR2 FYNNEI. This CDR3 is built from 12 residues. V trimming: 6 bases; J trimming: 10 bases; junction bases outside the gene matches: 5. The CDR3 DNA follows: TGTGCCAGCAGGGGGGACAGGGGTGACTACACCTTC. Protein sequence: CASRGDRGDYTF.

The sample holds one count of this clone. This rearrangement joins TRBV6-1 to TRBJ1-2; D unclear. Germline V lookup: CDR1 MNHNS, CDR2 SASEGT. This CDR3 contains 15 residues. Trimming stripped 3 bases from V and 1 base from J, with 12 bases between. The CDR3 nucleotides read TGTGCCAGCAGTGAGGGATCCCCCGTTAACTATGGCTACACCTTC. Translating it yields CASSEGSPVNYGYTF.

The chain employs TRBV5-1 and TRBJ2-1, with 7 bases identical to TRBD1. Trimming cost V 5 bases and J 3 bases; bases outside gene matches: 8. Germline assignment: CDR1 SGHRS and CDR2 YFSETQ. The CDR3 length is 15 residues. CDR3 protein: CASSTGVPLYNEQFF. CDR3 in DNA: TGCGCCAGCAGTACAGGGGTCCCCCTCTACAATGAGCAGTTCTTC. The full variable domain, with the rest looked up from reference TRBV5-1 and TRBJ2-1, is KAGVTQTPRYLIKTRGQQVTLSCSPISGHRSVSWYQQTPGQGLQFLFEYFSETQRNKGNFPGRFSGRQFSNSRSEMNVSTLELGDSALYLCASSTGVPLYNEQFFGPGTRLTVL.

The V and J genes are TRBV7-9 and TRBJ1-3; D might be TRBD1 (6 bases). The germline CDR1 and CDR2 sequences are SEHNR and FQNEAQ (reference sequence). V gave up 4 bases and J gave up 0 bases, with 10 bases separating them. The CDR3 is 15 amino acids. The CDR3 DNA is TGTGCCAGCAGCTCCCGGGACATCTCTGGAAACACCATATATTTT. Residues: CASSSRDISGNTIYF.

This sequence joins TRBV7-9 and TRBJ2-7; D is undetermined. This CDR3 contains 17 residues. Germline assignment: CDR1 SEHNR and CDR2 FQNEAQ (reference sequence). V gave up 5 bases and J gave up 3 bases, with 23 bases separating them. The CDR3 is CASSTTRWGGEDYEQYF. In DNA form, the CDR3 reads TGTGCCAGCAGCACCACCCGGTGGGGTGGAGAAGACTACGAGCAGTACTTC.

This clone was detected once. The genes are TRBV2 and TRBJ1-2; D not resolved. CDR3 length: 13 residues. V lost 6 bases and J 3 bases, leaving 11 bases between the germline ends. The germline gives CDR1 SNHLY, CDR2 FYNNEI. The CDR3 region is CASRREAYYGYTF. The CDR3 coding sequence is TGTGCCAGCAGGAGGGAAGCCTACTATGGCTACACCTTC.

The chain combines TRBV19 with TRBJ1-4, with unresolved D. Germline V gives CDR1 LNHDA, CDR2 SQIVND (reference sequence). The CDR3 has 15 amino acids. With 5 bases removed from V and 9 bases from J, the gap between germline ends came to 19 bases. For the CDR3, the DNA is TGTGCCAGTAGTGCCAGAGATTTCTTAATGAAAAAACTGTTTTTT. Protein product: CASSARDFLMKKLFF.

The V call is TRBV7-8, the J call TRBJ2-3; D call uncertain. Trimming cost V 5 bases and J 1 base, with 4 bases left between them. The CDR3 consists of 12 residues. Germline CDR1 is SGHVS and CDR2 is FQNEAQ. The CDR3 spells CASSRRTDTQYF. Here the CDR3 DNA reads TGTGCCAGCAGCAGACGCACAGATACGCAGTATTTT. Supplemented by reference TRBV7-8 and TRBJ2-3, the full variable domain reads GAGVSQSPRYKVAKRGQDVALRCDPISGHVSLFWYQQALGQGPEFLTYFQNEAQLDKSGLPSDRFFAERPEGSVSTLKIQRTQQEDSAVYLCASSRRTDTQYFGPGTRLTVL.